The clone carrying this T cell receptor (beta chain) was recorded many times. J was trimmed by 7 bases and V by 4 bases; bases with no gene match: 8. From germline, CDR1 is SGHKS and CDR2 YYEKEE (reference sequence). This CDR3 has 15 amino acids. For TCR beta, libraries came from iRepertoire HTBI primers and Arm-PCR of CDR3 regions. TCRdb reanalysed the multiplex PCR reads using MiXCR and keeps one entry per CDR3 protein. The sample holds over 200,000 distinct CDR3 sequences, about 17% seen once. Time point here: newly diagnosed GD, antithyroid drugs for less than 3 months. PBMCs provided the RNA from which the TCR library was made. The data were taken from a study of regulatory T cells in long-lasting Graves disease. Background on the study: Antithyroid drug exposure in newly diagnosed Graves' patients had lasted under 3 months.

The same sample was also studied in work on T cells in Graves' hyperthyroidism and ophthalmopathy.

The sequence was collected from a woman aged 25 to 39 with Graves disease. The specimen was peripheral blood mononuclear cells (PBMCs), collected at new diagnosis, from a patient treated with antithyroid drugs. The chain carries TRBV5-5 and TRBJ1-6, with TRBD1 identical over 7 bases. The CDR3: CASSTYQGGNSPLHF. DNA of the CDR3: TGTGCCAGCAGCACCTACCAGGGGGGCAATTCACCCCTCCACTTT.